The present entry profiles one T cell receptor (beta chain) with its context. Its antigen is not identified. The data were taken from a study of CXCR3-negative and CXCR3-positive naive CD8 T cells. Whole-study findings and limits: Higher TRB CDR3 hydrophobicity marked CXCR3-positive naive cells relative to CXCR3-negative naive cells. Comparison of naive CXCR3-negative and CXCR3-positive cells revealed similar TRBV-TRBJ usage, while memory cells differed. Diversity was high in both naive subsets and much lower in memory cells.

The study made its TRB cDNA libraries by 5' RACE, adding UMI labels. One entry per CDR3 protein, without DNA, is what TCRdb gives after re-calling the 5' RACE reads. Its table lists around 150,000 distinct CDR3 sequences. Subsets of CD8+ T cells were each sorted in triplicate at some 300,000 cells apiece. Naive CD8+ T cells displayed a CD45RO-CCR7+CD27+CD95- phenotype. The receptor comes from a human donor in good health. Some clones in this sample may be carry-over from other donors' samples. Sequenced sample: naive CXCR3+ CD8+ T cells from blood. The subset is: CD45RO-CCR7+CD27+CD95- naive CD8+ T cells expressing CXCR3 (TNR3+).

The CDR3 protein is CASRPTGTGNTEAFF. V usage is TRBV7-3 and J usage is TRBJ1-1; TCRdb's assignment of TRBD1 cannot be checked, as there is no DNA. The CDR3 runs to 15 residues. CDR1 is SGHTA and CDR2 is FQGTGA in the germline V gene.